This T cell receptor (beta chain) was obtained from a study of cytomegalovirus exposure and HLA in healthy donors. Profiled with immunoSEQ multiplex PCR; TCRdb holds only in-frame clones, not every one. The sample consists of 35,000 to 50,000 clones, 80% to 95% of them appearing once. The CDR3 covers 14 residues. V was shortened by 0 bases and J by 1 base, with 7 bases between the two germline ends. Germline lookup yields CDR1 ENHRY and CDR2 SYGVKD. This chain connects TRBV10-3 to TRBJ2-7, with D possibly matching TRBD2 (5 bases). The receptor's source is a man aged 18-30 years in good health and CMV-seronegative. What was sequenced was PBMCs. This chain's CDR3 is CAISESEESYEQYF. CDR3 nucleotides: TGTGCCATCAGTGAGTCGGAGGAGTCCTACGAGCAGTACTTC.